A selection of T cell receptor beta chains follows, all from one sample in a study of shared clonotypes between healthy human individuals. Libraries were prepared by immunoSEQ multiplex PCR; TCRdb keeps only in-frame clonotypes and omits some of them. This table has 560,000 or so clones, around 96% appearing once. The sequencing sample was made of naive CD8+ T cells sorted from blood. The receptors derive from a woman aged 25 to 39 in good health. The CDR3 runs from the conserved cysteine through the conserved F or W. A D gene is named only where the DNA matches it firmly. Size values are once, few and many counts, or a class for expanded clones, and some rows have none.

V gene	clone size	J gene	D gene	CDR3 DNA	CDR3 protein
TRBV5-5	NA	TRBJ2-1	TRBD1	TGTGCCAGCAGCCCGATGGACAGGGGGCCGGCAGATGAGCAGTTCTTC	CASSPMDRGPADEQFF
TRBV5-1	NA	TRBJ2-1	NA	TGCGCCAGCAGCAGGGAAAGGGGTGAGCAGTTCTTC	CASSRERGEQFF
TRBV7-9	NA	TRBJ2-3	TRBD1	TGTGCCAGCAGCTTGACTGACAGGGGGCAGGTAACAGATACGCAGTATTTT	CASSLTDRGQVTDTQYF
TRBV27	NA	TRBJ1-4	NA	TGTGCCAGCAGTTCCGTCGACAGATCCGCAACTAATGAAAAACTGTTTTTT	CASSSVDRSATNEKLFF
TRBV27	NA	TRBJ2-1	TRBD2	TGTGCCAGCAGCCGACCCGACGCTAGCGGGAGACTGCATGAGCAGTTCTTC	CASSRPDASGRLHEQFF
TRBV5-6	NA	TRBJ2-7	TRBD2	TGTGCCAGCAGCCCCGTCGGGACTAGCTACGAGCAGTACTTC	CASSPVGTSYEQYF
TRBV6-9	NA	TRBJ2-1	NA	TGTGCCAGGCCCCCAGCGGGCCCCTACAATGAGCAGTTCTTC	CARPPAGPYNEQFF
TRBV29-1	NA	TRBJ2-1	TRBD2	TGCAGCGTTTTTTTCGTGGCTAGCGGATACAATGAGCAGTTCTTC	CSVFFVASGYNEQFF
TRBV5-4	once	TRBJ2-7	NA	TGTGCCAGCAGCTTAGGAGGGGGGAGGGAGCAGTACTTC	CASSLGGGREQYF
TRBV5-6	NA	TRBJ1-3	NA	TGTGCCAGCAGCTTTTGGACGGGCTCTGGAAACACCATATATTTT	CASSFWTGSGNTIYF
TRBV6-5	NA	TRBJ2-7	NA	TGTGCCAGCAGGGAGGGACAGCAAAGCTCCTACGAGCAGTACTTC	CASREGQQSSYEQYF
TRBV2	NA	TRBJ2-7	TRBD2	TGTGCCAGCAGGGTTAGCGGGCTCATCGGGCAGTACTTC	CASRVSGLIGQYF
TRBV28	NA	TRBJ2-7	NA	TGTGCCAGCAGTTTATTCAGAGCCGGCGAGCAGTACTTC	CASSLFRAGEQYF
TRBV20-1	NA	TRBJ2-7	NA	TGCAGTGCTAGAGGTGGGGACGAGCAGTACTTC	CSARGGDEQYF
TRBV2	NA	TRBJ2-7	TRBD2	TGTGCCAGCAGTGAACCGCGTGGGCGGGAGGTCGACGAGCAGTACTTC	CASSEPRGREVDEQYF
TRBV28	NA	TRBJ1-1	NA	TGTGCCAGCGTCTACAGCATGAACACTGAAGCTTTCTTT	CASVYSMNTEAFF
TRBV27	NA	TRBJ2-3	TRBD2	TGTGCCAGCAGTTTATCCCTTTTTGGGAGGGAAGATACGCAGTATTTT	CASSLSLFGREDTQYF
TRBV28	NA	TRBJ2-2	NA	TGTGCCAGCAGTTTCCGTCAGAACACCGGGGAGCTGTTTTTT	CASSFRQNTGELFF
TRBV2	NA	TRBJ2-7	NA	TGTGTCAGCTCCGCTACTCCCTACGAGCAGTACTTC	CVSSATPYEQYF
TRBV5-8	NA	TRBJ2-7	TRBD1	TGTGCCAGCAGCTTGGCAGGGACAGGGGCCTACGAGCAGTACTTC	CASSLAGTGAYEQYF
TRBV9	NA	TRBJ2-1	NA	TGTGCCAGCAGCGTAGAGCAGATCGATGAGCAGTTCTTC	CASSVEQIDEQFF
TRBV19	once	TRBJ2-3	NA	TGTGCCAGTAGTATTCCGGATGACACAGATACGCAGTATTTT	CASSIPDDTDTQYF
TRBV19	NA	TRBJ2-7	NA	TGTGCCAGTAGTATATCCCCAGACGGTTTCTACGAGCAGTACTTC	CASSISPDGFYEQYF
TRBV19	NA	TRBJ2-4	TRBD2	TGTGCCTTTGGAGGGACTAGCGGGAGGAGTCGGGGCAAAAACATTCAGTACTTC	CAFGGTSGRSRGKNIQYF
TRBV5-4	NA	TRBJ1-6	NA	TGTGCCAGCAGCCCCGAACAGGGCGGTTCACCCCTCCACTTT	CASSPEQGGSPLHF
TRBV5-1	once	TRBJ2-7	TRBD2	TGCGCCAGCAGCTTGGGTGCAGCGGGAGTCTCCTACGAGCAGTACTTC	CASSLGAAGVSYEQYF
TRBV5-6	NA	TRBJ1-5	NA	TGTGCCAGCAGCTTTTGGGGCTCGGCTCAGCCCCAGCATTTT	CASSFWGSAQPQHF
TRBV10-1	NA	TRBJ1-2	TRBD1	TGCGCCAGCCGCTTCCAAAAGGAGCTGATACAGGGGTATGGCTACACCTTC	CASRFQKELIQGYGYTF
TRBV27	NA	TRBJ2-7	TRBD2	TGTGCCAGCAGTTTACGTACTAGCGGGACGCACTACGAGCAGTACTTC	CASSLRTSGTHYEQYF
TRBV2	NA	TRBJ1-5	NA	TGTGCCAGCAGCCCGACCCGGGACCAGGGAAATCAGCCCCAGCATTTT	CASSPTRDQGNQPQHF
TRBV4-1	NA	TRBJ2-1	TRBD1	TGCGCCAGCAGCCTTACCGACAGGGGGTCCTACAATGAGCAGTTCTTC	CASSLTDRGSYNEQFF
TRBV27	NA	TRBJ2-2	NA	TGTGCCAGCAGTTTAGCCTCGGCCGGGGAGCTGTTTTTT	CASSLASAGELFF
TRBV4-1	NA	TRBJ1-1	NA	TGCGCCAGCAGCCACCACCGGGACACCGGGTTGAACACTGAAGCTTTCTTT	CASSHHRDTGLNTEAFF
TRBV27	NA	TRBJ1-2	TRBD1	TGTGCCAGCAGTGTCGGGACAGGGGGAGGTTATGGCTACACCTTC	CASSVGTGGGYGYTF
TRBV5-4	NA	TRBJ2-5	TRBD1	TGTGCCAGCAGCTTGACAGGGGCGGAGACCCAGTACTTC	CASSLTGAETQYF
TRBV7-9	NA	TRBJ2-7	TRBD1	TGTGCCAGCAGTTACCGGGACAGGGTCCACGAGCAGTACTTC	CASSYRDRVHEQYF
TRBV5-6	NA	TRBJ2-7	NA	TGTGCCAGCAGCATCGAGCGGAACTCCTACGAGCAGTACTTC	CASSIERNSYEQYF
TRBV29-1	NA	TRBJ2-1	NA	TGCAGCGTTGATCCCGGGGGCTACAATGAGCAGTTCTTC	CSVDPGGYNEQFF
TRBV9	NA	TRBJ2-3	NA	TGTGCCAGCAGCGACACAGAGCGATCAGATACGCAGTATTTT	CASSDTERSDTQYF
TRBV4-1	NA	TRBJ1-4	NA	TGCGCCAGCAGCCAAGAGGGGGTCGCTGAGACTAATGAAAAACTGTTTTTT	CASSQEGVAETNEKLFF
TRBV29-1	NA	TRBJ2-1	NA	TGCAGCGTTGAAGACTCAGCATACAATGAGCAGTTCTTC	CSVEDSAYNEQFF
TRBV6-1	NA	TRBJ1-2	NA	TGTGCCAGCAGTTGGGGTTATGGCTACACCTTC	CASSWGYGYTF
TRBV5-1	once	TRBJ2-7	TRBD2	TGCGCCAGCAGTCCCGGACTAGCGGGAGTAGGTGAGCAGTACTTC	CASSPGLAGVGEQYF
TRBV7-2	NA	TRBJ2-5	NA	TGTGCCAGCAGCTTAGGACCGGGGGACCAAGAGACCCAGTACTTC	CASSLGPGDQETQYF
TRBV19	NA	TRBJ2-7	NA	TGTGCCAGTAGTATGTTCCCGGGAAACTACGAGCAGTACTTC	CASSMFPGNYEQYF
TRBV4-2	NA	TRBJ2-7	NA	TGTGCCAGCAGCCAAGACGGCGGCCCCTACGAGCAGTACTTC	CASSQDGGPYEQYF
TRBV5-1	NA	TRBJ2-3	TRBD2	TGCGCCAGCAGCAGGACTAGTCGAGCTAGCACAGATACGCAGTATTTT	CASSRTSRASTDTQYF
TRBV6-6	NA	TRBJ2-7	TRBD2	TGTGCCAGCAGAACATCTAGCGGGATCCTCTACGAGCAGTACTTC	CASRTSSGILYEQYF